This T cell receptor beta chain was identified during a study of vaccination and CD4 T cells after COVID-19. At the level of the study: The study drew post-COVID samples a median approximately 100 days after diagnosis (range 35 to 161). Findings and limits, study-wide: In convalescent patients, a median around 85% of reactive clones appeared only post-vaccination.

The study sequenced cultured CD4+ T cell DNA using the Oncomine TCR Beta short-read assay. Using the QIAamp micro DNA kit, genomic DNA was extracted from the CD4+ T cells that had been cultured. Via MiXCR, TCRdb re-called the PCR reads, giving one row per CDR3 protein. Of 9,500 to 15,000 distinct CDR3 sequences in the sample, around 41% are singletons; the top ten hold 23%. As to treatment: roughly 10-day PBMC culture with coronavirus spike peptide pools or control peptides (ViraFEST assay). ViraFEST used peptide pools to expand antigen-specific T cells before TCR sequencing. A remark on this clonotype: Its antigen is still unknown.

The source material was cultured CD4+ T cells from blood. The sequence was collected from a human donor with COVID-19.

The CDR3 DNA follows: TGTGCCAGCAGGGTAACTAGCGGGGGGACCTACGAGCAGTACTTC. Translation: CASRVTSGGTYEQYF. The chain combines TRBV7-2 with TRBJ2-7; 12 nucleotides line up with TRBD2. Germline CDR1 and CDR2: SGHTA and FQGNSA. J was trimmed by 2 bases and V by 6 bases; bases with no gene match: 5. This CDR3 comprises 15 residues.